Each of the 19 T cell receptor beta chains below was sequenced from the same sample in a study of T cells after yellow fever vaccination. TCRdb independently ran MiXCR on the 5' RACE reads; one entry per CDR3 protein. The data contain about 350,000 distinct CDR3 sequences, around 10% of them singletons. The sequences come from PBMCs, collected on the day of the first yellow fever vaccination. The receptor source for this set is a man younger than 30 who received the YFV17D yellow fever vaccine.

This clonotype was recorded many times. The chain is built from TRBV12-3 or TRBV12-4 and TRBJ2-3, with 9 nucleotides matching TRBD2. The CDR3 has 16 residues. V was pared by 3 bases and J by 0 bases, with 4 bases of the junction left unmatched. The DNA for the CDR3 is TGTGCCAGCAGTTTGGATACTAGCGGGAGCACAGATACGCAGTATTTT. Protein: CASSLDTSGSTDTQYF.

The rearrangement links TRBV20-1 to TRBJ2-7; 8 nucleotides match TRBD2. CDR1 is DFQATT, CDR2 SNEGSKA, per germline (reference sequence). V trimming: 2 bases; J trimming: 0 bases; junction bases outside the gene matches: 9. The CDR3 is 16 amino acids. The CDR3 loop reads CSARREGTLTSYEQYF. CDR3 in DNA: TGCAGTGCTAGACGGGAGGGAACTCTGACCTCCTACGAGCAGTACTTC.

CDR3: CASSGAQEYEQYV. CDR3 nucleotide sequence: TGTGCCAGCAGCGGGGCACAGGAATACGAGCAGTACGTC. This sequence joins TRBV7-9 and TRBJ2-7; D may be TRBD1 (5 bases). Germline CDR1 and CDR2: SEHNR and FQNEAQ (reference sequence). Trimming left V 5 bases short and J 4 bases short, with 12 bases between. This CDR3 is 13 amino acids long.

The CDR3 here is CAITGQHTGELFF. In DNA form, the CDR3 reads TGTGCCATCACGGGACAGCACACCGGGGAGCTGTTTTTT. V and J are TRBV10-3 and TRBJ2-2; 7 nucleotides line up with TRBD1. Germline V CDR1 and CDR2: ENHRY, SYGVKD. Trimming at V came to 7 bases and at J to 3 bases, leaving 2 bases not matched to a gene. The CDR3 has 13 amino acids.

This clonotype was detected many times. The V call is TRBV5-1, the J call TRBJ2-1; D may match TRBD1 or TRBD2 (5 bases each). This CDR3 contains 15 residues. The germline V gene has CDR1 SGHRS and CDR2 YFSETQ. Between the trimmed V and J ends, which lost 0 bases and 12 bases, there was a span of 19 bases. CDR3 in amino acids: CASSLVRDPALRQFF. CDR3 sequence (DNA): TGCGCCAGCAGCTTGGTCCGGGACCCGGCATTGCGGCAGTTCTTC. The full variable domain, in which reference TRBV5-1 and TRBJ2-1 provide the parts outside the CDR3, is KAGVTQTPRYLIKTRGQQVTLSCSPISGHRSVSWYQQTPGQGLQFLFEYFSETQRNKGNFPGRFSGRQFSNSRSEMNVSTLELGDSALYLCASSLVRDPALRQFFGPGTRLTVL.

This clonotype was seen a handful of times. The rearrangement links TRBV5-1 to TRBJ1-2, with 10 bases aligning to TRBD1. Germline-derived CDR1 and CDR2 are SGHRS and YFSETQ. This CDR3 comprises 15 residues. V lost 4 bases and J lost 3; bases outside the gene matches: 6. CDR3 in amino acids: CASSLGTGDYYGYTF. As DNA, the CDR3 is TGCGCCAGCAGCCTAGGGACAGGGGATTACTATGGCTACACCTTC.

As DNA, the CDR3 is TGTGCCAGCAGTTCGAAATATACTGAAGCTTTCTTT. It yields the protein CASSSKYTEAFF. The V and J genes are TRBV6-2 or TRBV6-3 and TRBJ1-1; no clear D. Germline V gene data show CDR1 as MNHEY and CDR2 as SVGEGT. This CDR3 region has 12 residues. V was pared by 4 bases and J by 5 bases, with 8 bases between.

Written as DNA, the CDR3 is TGTGCCAGCAGGGTAAAAGGGTTAAACACTGAAGCTTTCTTT. Its protein is CASRVKGLNTEAFF. The chain joins TRBV25-1 to TRBJ1-1; D ambiguous. With 6 bases removed from V and 2 bases from J, the gap between germline ends came to 13 bases. CDR3 size: 14 residues. The V gene's germline CDR1 is MGHDK and CDR2 SYGVNS. The full variable domain, its missing parts supplied by reference TRBV25-1 and TRBJ1-1, is EADIYQTPRYLVIGTGKKITLECSQTMGHDKMYWYQQDPGMELHLIHYSYGVNSTEKGDLSSESTVSRIRTEHFPLTLESARPSHTSQYLCASRVKGLNTEAFFGQGTRLTVV.

This clonotype was counted between two and nine times. The rearrangement uses TRBV28 and TRBJ2-7, with D unresolved. Trimming took 2 bases from V and 9 from J, leaving 11 bases between them. The CDR3 is 12 amino acids. CDR1 is MDHEN, CDR2 SYDVKM, per germline. As DNA, the CDR3 is TGTGCCAGCAGTTTAGGAACTTCTGGGCAGTACTTC. It yields the protein CASSLGTSGQYF.

The genes are TRBV20-1 and TRBJ1-1, with D unclear. In germline, CDR1 is DFQATT, CDR2 SNEGSKA (reference sequence). Trimming removed 3 bases from V and 1 base from J, with 6 bases in between. CDR3 length: 12 amino acids. The CDR3 DNA reads TGCAGTGCTAGGGGTAGGAACACTGAAGCTTTCTTT. This codes for CSARGRNTEAFF.

This clonotype has only a few counts. The chain joins TRBV15 to TRBJ1-5, with D possibly matching TRBD1 (5 bases). With 5 bases removed from V and 6 bases from J, the gap between germline ends came to 17 bases. The CDR3 runs 15 residues. In germline, CDR1 is LNHNV, CDR2 YYDKDF (reference sequence). The CDR3 DNA sequence: TGTGCCACCAGCCCAACGGGGGACCGAGGTCAGCCCCAGCATTTT. Translated, it gives CATSPTGDRGQPQHF.

The gene calls are TRBV6-6 and TRBJ2-7, with unresolved D. CDR1 is MNHNY and CDR2 is SVGAGI in the germline V gene (reference sequence). V was shortened by 6 bases and J by 2 bases, with 11 bases between the two germline ends. The CDR3 is 13 residues long. CDR3 sequence: CASRNSDTYEQYV. The CDR3 region has the DNA TGTGCCAGCAGAAACAGCGATACCTACGAGCAGTACGTC.

The table lists this clonotype with a few counts. This sequence joins TRBV11-2 and TRBJ2-1; the D gene is possibly TRBD2 (5 bases). V was pared by 2 bases and J by 6 bases, with 14 bases between. This CDR3 spans 15 amino acids. The V gene's germline CDR1 is SGHAT and CDR2 FQNNGV. As DNA, the CDR3 is TGTGCCAGCAGCTTAACGAGCGGCGACTTCAATGAGCAGTTCTTC. As protein: CASSLTSGDFNEQFF. Using reference TRBV11-2 and TRBJ2-1 for the parts outside the CDR3, the full variable domain is EAGVAQSPRYKIIEKRQSVAFWCNPISGHATLYWYQQILGQGPKLLIQFQNNGVVDDSQLPKDRFSAERLKGVDSTLKIQPAKLEDSAVYLCASSLTSGDFNEQFFGPGTRLTVL.

This clonotype turned up a few times. The chain uses TRBV12-3 or TRBV12-4 and TRBJ2-3; a weak D match, TRBD2 (5 bases). The CDR3 is 12 amino acids. V was trimmed by 5 bases and J by 6 bases, leaving 9 bases between them. The CDR3 here is CASSRSSDTQYF. CDR3 DNA sequence: TGTGCCAGCAGTCGATCTAGCGATACGCAGTATTTT.

The J gene is TRBJ2-1, the V gene TRBV4-1, with 7 bases that match TRBD1. This CDR3 region has 15 residues. Germline loops: CDR1 MGHRA, CDR2 YSYEKL. V shed 4 bases and J 8 bases; nucleotides not matched to a gene: 11. CDR3 DNA sequence: TGCGCCAGCAGCCCGGGACAGCTGGGTTTTTATGAGCAGTTCTTC. It specifies CASSPGQLGFYEQFF.

This clonotype was counted only a few times. The chain employs TRBV5-1 and TRBJ1-1; D unclear. Germline CDR1 and CDR2: SGHRS and YFSETQ. Trimming pared 4 bases from V and 0 bases from J, leaving 10 bases between. There are 14 residues in the CDR3. The DNA of the CDR3 is TGCGCCAGCAGCGACGGACGGATGAACACTGAAGCTTTCTTT. Amino acid sequence: CASSDGRMNTEAFF.

This clonotype was detected many times. The chain links TRBV19 to TRBJ2-6; perhaps D is TRBD1 or TRBD2 (6 bases each). The CDR3 is 18 amino acids. From germline, CDR1 is LNHDA and CDR2 SQIVND (reference sequence). V was trimmed by 2 bases and J by 2 bases, leaving 16 bases between them. The CDR3 loop reads CASSIPNGGGPGANVLTF. The CDR3 nucleotides read TGTGCCAGTAGTATACCTAACGGAGGGGGGCCTGGGGCCAACGTCCTGACTTTC.

In its sample, this clonotype was seen a few times. V and J are TRBV18 and TRBJ2-7; 8 bases agree with TRBD1. This CDR3 is 14 amino acids long. Germline V gene lookup returns CDR1 KGHSH and CDR2 LQKENI. Trimming took 3 bases from V and 2 from J; bases not matched to a gene: 3. CDR3 sequence reads: CASSPTGATYEQYF. The CDR3 nucleotides read TGTGCCAGCTCACCGACAGGGGCTACCTACGAGCAGTACTTC. Full variable domain (remainder filled in from reference TRBV18 and TRBJ2-7): NAGVMQNPRHLVRRRGQEARLRCSPMKGHSHVYWYRQLPEEGLKFMVYLQKENIIDESGMPKERFSAEFPKEGPSILRIQQVVRGDSAAYFCASSPTGATYEQYFGPGTRLTVT.

In DNA form, the CDR3 reads TGTGCCAATGGGCGCCTGGATAATTCACCCCTCCACTTT. The encoded protein is CANGRLDNSPLHF. The genes are TRBV10-3 and TRBJ1-6; no reliable D call. Trimming stripped 10 bases from V and 5 bases from J, with 12 bases between. This CDR3 region has 13 residues. Germline V lookup: CDR1 ENHRY, CDR2 SYGVKD.